This T cell receptor beta chain appears in the sequencing data of a study of human T cells and chemical hapten exposure. Study background: Chiefly women, the patients showed alopecia areata, totalis or universalis.

One entry per CDR3 protein, called by TCRdb with MiXCR from the RACE reads. The data contain about 87,000 distinct CDR3 sequences, around 9.6% of them singletons. CDR1 and CDR2 (germline): SGHVS, FNYEAQ. This CDR3 spans 17 amino acids. The germline V and J ends were trimmed by 5 bases and 5 bases, with 23 bases remaining between them. Overall study results and limits: Counts of TCRs above 1 in 1000 frequency stayed unchanged with DPC sensitization.

As to time point: pre-sensitization, week 0. Indicated treatment: therapeutic diphenylcyclopropenone sensitization with weekly scalp DPC. This clonotype came up many times. The target antigen is unknown. This sequence joins TRBV7-6 and TRBJ2-3, with a possible D match to TRBD1 (5 bases). Source: whole blood, taken in connection with sensitization to the hapten diphenylcyclopropenone (DPC). The TCR comes from a woman aged 40 to 50 with alopecia areata. Some clones in this sample may be carry-over from other donors' samples. CDR3 in DNA: TGTGCCAGCAGCCCACTTTACGCCCCCGGACATCAAGATACGCAGTATTTT. Translation gives CASSPLYAPGHQDTQYF.